The T cell receptor beta chain described here comes from a study of blood T cell repertoires in COVID-19. As for the study in general: Samples taken during acute and convalescent COVID-19 were collected in the United States, Italy and Spain.

Germline trimming cut 4 bases from V and 7 bases from J; bases unmatched to any gene: 4. Germline assignment: CDR1 LGHDT and CDR2 YNNKEL (reference sequence). This CDR3 region has 13 residues. The data were produced by immunoSEQ multiplex PCR, yet TCRdb's version contains in-frame clones alone and is incomplete. The sample has around 170,000 clones; approximately 80% are singletons. The chain is built from TRBV3-1 (or the pseudogene TRBV3-2) and TRBJ2-4; 7 bases align to TRBD2. The sequencing input was peripheral blood. This receptor was taken from a woman aged 55-70 years with acute or convalescent COVID-19. This CDR3 reads CASSPSGGNIQYF. The CDR3 region has the DNA TGTGCCAGCAGCCCATCGGGGGGTAACATTCAGTACTTC.